The 16 T cell receptor beta chains below come from one sample, sequenced in a study of CD8 T cells in Susac syndrome. Reverse transcription used roughly 0.45 to 1 ug RNA and random hexamers. TCRdb recomputed calls from the immunoSEQ multiplex PCR reads with MiXCR, one row per CDR3 protein. This sample has around 200,000 distinct CDR3 sequences, with 95% found just once. Source material: CD4+ T cells from PBMCs. These TCRs come from a human donor with multiple sclerosis.

The CDR3 sequence: CASSFHRVGGANVLTF. The CDR3 nucleotides are TGTGCCAGCAGCTTCCACAGGGTTGGTGGGGCCAACGTCCTGACTTTC. V is TRBV13 and J is TRBJ2-6; D is possibly TRBD1 (6 bases). Between the trimmed V and J ends, which lost 3 bases and 3 bases, there was a span of 12 bases. Germline V gene lookup returns CDR1 PRHDT and CDR2 FYEKMQ (reference sequence). The length of the CDR3 is 16 residues.

This chain links TRBV5-4 with TRBJ2-5, with 8 bases fitting TRBD2. CDR1 is SGHNT, CDR2 YYREEE, per germline (reference sequence). The V and J ends lost 1 base and 7 bases, in that order; junction bases with no gene match: 6. The CDR3 runs to 14 residues. The CDR3 sequence: CASSLMAAGGTQYF. The CDR3 bases are TGTGCCAGCAGCTTGATGGCCGCGGGGGGGACCCAGTACTTC.

The V and J genes are TRBV20-1 and TRBJ1-2; D remains unclear. V was pared by 4 bases and J by 1 base, with 10 bases between. The CDR3 covers 13 residues. Germline V CDR1 and CDR2: DFQATT, SNEGSKA (reference sequence). CDR3 nucleotide sequence: TGCAGTGCTACCCTATCCTTTAACTATGGCTACACCTTC. Protein product: CSATLSFNYGYTF.

The chain employs TRBV7-8 and TRBJ2-7; D gene uncertain. V was cut by 5 bases and J by 4 bases, with 9 bases left in between. CDR3 length equals 12 residues. CDR1 is SGHVS and CDR2 is FQNEAQ in the germline V gene. CDR3 DNA: TGTGCCAGCAGCATGGAATTGTACGAGCAGTACGTC. This translates into CASSMELYEQYV.

The J gene is TRBJ2-3, the V gene TRBV20-1; 9 bases are shared with TRBD2. The ends lost 6 bases at V and 0 bases at J; junction bases unmatched: 4. The germline V gene encodes CDR1 DFQATT and CDR2 SNEGSKA (reference sequence). This CDR3 has 14 amino acids. CDR3 amino acids: CSAGLATSTDTQYF. CDR3 bases: TGCAGTGCAGGACTAGCGACTAGCACAGATACGCAGTATTTT.

The chain is built from TRBV2 and TRBJ2-3; D could derive from TRBD1 or TRBD2 (5 bases each). Germline V gene sequence: CDR1 SNHLY, CDR2 FYNNEI. V was clipped by 4 bases and J by 14 bases, with 13 bases between them. CDR3 size: 11 residues. The CDR3 nucleotides are TGTGCCAGCAGTGCTCGGGACCCACGGTATTTT. Protein sequence: CASSARDPRYF.

The chain has TRBV30 and TRBJ2-5; maybe TRBD1 (5 bases). Germline CDR1 reads GTSNPN; CDR2 reads SVGIG (reference sequence). Trimming removed 0 bases from V and 0 bases from J, with 14 bases in between. This CDR3 has 16 residues. The CDR3, as DNA: TGTGCCTGGAGTGTAGTTGACAGTCGGTACCAAGAGACCCAGTACTTC. Translation: CAWSVVDSRYQETQYF.

The CDR3 bases are TGCAGTGCTAGTGCGGGGAACTATGGCTACACCTTC. It encodes CSASAGNYGYTF. The chain has TRBV20-1 and TRBJ1-2; D is uncertain. Looked up from germline, CDR1 is DFQATT and CDR2 is SNEGSKA (reference sequence). The CDR3 extends over 12 amino acids. Trimming stripped 3 bases from V and 2 bases from J, with 7 bases between.

This clonotype was seen a single time. The rearrangement links TRBV7-9 to TRBJ2-3; perhaps D is TRBD1 or TRBD2 (5 bases each). Germline lookup yields CDR1 SEHNR and CDR2 FQNEAQ (reference sequence). This CDR3 contains 18 residues. V lost 1 base and J lost 3, with 20 bases in between. The CDR3 region is CASSLDLSGLAGTDTQYF. As DNA, the CDR3 is TGTGCCAGCAGCTTAGATCTTTCTGGGCTAGCAGGGACAGATACGCAGTATTTT.

The V and J genes are TRBV7-8 and TRBJ1-1; the D is unclear. V lost 0 bases and J lost 0, with 5 bases in between. Germline V gene data show CDR1 as SGHVS and CDR2 as FQNEAQ. This CDR3 has 14 amino acids. This CDR3 is CASSLAFMNTEAFF. CDR3 sequence (DNA): TGTGCCAGCAGCTTAGCATTCATGAACACTGAAGCTTTCTTT. The full variable domain, completed using reference TRBV7-8 and TRBJ1-1, is GAGVSQSPRYKVAKRGQDVALRCDPISGHVSLFWYQQALGQGPEFLTYFQNEAQLDKSGLPSDRFFAERPEGSVSTLKIQRTQQEDSAVYLCASSLAFMNTEAFFGQGTRLTVV.

This clonotype occurred once. The V gene is TRBV20-1, the J gene TRBJ1-5, with a weak D call TRBD1 (5 bases). This CDR3 is built from 14 residues. The germline V gene has CDR1 DFQATT and CDR2 SNEGSKA (reference sequence). V was pared by 6 bases and J by 0 bases, with 12 bases between. The CDR3 here is CSARWGDSNQPQHF. CDR3 DNA: TGCAGTGCCCGGTGGGGGGATAGCAATCAGCCCCAGCATTTT.

V usage is TRBV14 and J usage is TRBJ2-7, with D tentatively TRBD1 or TRBD2 (5 bases each). Deletions cut 3 bases from V and 2 bases from J, with 14 bases between. CDR1 and CDR2 from the germline V gene are SGHDN and FVKESK. CDR3 length: 15 residues. This CDR3 reads CASSQNWQGAYEQYF. CDR3 bases: TGTGCCAGCAGCCAGAATTGGCAGGGAGCCTACGAGCAGTACTTC.

The gene calls are TRBV29-1 and TRBJ2-1; D is tentatively TRBD1 or TRBD2 (5 bases each). The CDR3 runs 12 residues. The V and J ends lost 5 bases and 7 bases respectively, with 12 bases between them. Per the germline V gene, CDR1 is SQVTM and CDR2 is ANQGSEA. The CDR3 sequence is CSVQRGVNEQFF. The CDR3, as DNA: TGCAGCGTTCAAAGAGGGGTAAATGAGCAGTTCTTC.

This chain links TRBV30 with TRBJ1-3, with D hard to call. Germline-derived CDR1 and CDR2 are GTSNPN and SVGIG (reference sequence). Trimming shortened V by 1 base and J by 2 bases, and 6 bases separated the two germline ends. This CDR3 region has 13 residues. The CDR3 is CAWSAGTGNTIYF. The CDR3 nucleotides are TGTGCCTGGAGTGCGGGAACTGGAAACACCATATATTTT.

V and J are TRBV9 and TRBJ2-6; D not certain. The CDR3 spans 15 residues. Trimming shortened V by 2 bases and J by 1 base, and 7 bases separated the two germline ends. Germline V gives CDR1 SGDLS, CDR2 YYNGEE. In DNA form, the CDR3 reads TGTGCCAGCAGCGTCGGAGTGTCTGGGGCCAACGTCCTGACTTTC. It encodes CASSVGVSGANVLTF.

V is TRBV3-1 and J is TRBJ2-7; D gene uncertain. Trimming removed 3 bases from V and 3 bases from J, with 12 bases in between. The CDR3 covers 14 residues. CDR1 is LGHDT and CDR2 is YNNKEL in the germline V gene (reference sequence). CDR3 sequence (DNA): TGTGCCAGCAGCCAGGGTCTGGGCTTCTACGAGCAGTACTTC. Protein: CASSQGLGFYEQYF.